The 22 T cell receptor beta chains below all came from one sample that was sequenced in a study of cytomegalovirus exposure and HLA in healthy donors. Researchers ran the PCR with 60 Vbeta and 13 Jbeta primers. TCRdb keeps only in-frame clones here, not all; method: immunoSEQ multiplex PCR. The sample includes tens of thousands of clones, 65% to 80% of them seen just once. Sequenced sample: PBMCs. The receptors were sampled from a woman aged 45-65 years in good health and CMV-seropositive.

The V gene is TRBV28, the J gene TRBJ2-7; perhaps TRBD1 as D (6 bases). The CDR3 consists of 15 residues. Germline V gene sequence: CDR1 MDHEN, CDR2 SYDVKM. Deletions cut 5 bases from V and 1 base from J, with 15 bases between. CDR3 in DNA: TGTGCCAGCAGTCTCGGGACACGGCGGTCCTACGAGCAGTACTTC. It codes for CASSLGTRRSYEQYF.

The chain joins TRBV28 to TRBJ2-1; D might be TRBD1 (5 bases). V lost 4 bases to trimming and J lost 4 bases, with 8 bases between them. Germline-derived CDR1 and CDR2 are MDHEN and SYDVKM. CDR3 length: 13 residues. CDR3 sequence reads: CASSSDSYNEQFF. For the CDR3, the DNA is TGTGCCAGCAGTTCCGACAGTTACAATGAGCAGTTCTTC.

This clone was recorded a few times. Written as DNA, the CDR3 is TGTGCCAGCAGCCCTTTCTCGACCCCGAGGGAGCAGTTCTTC. Translation gives CASSPFSTPREQFF. J is TRBJ2-1 and V is TRBV7-7; no clear D gene. Trimming pared 5 bases from V and 10 bases from J, leaving 18 bases between. CDR1 is SSHAT and CDR2 is FNYEAQ in the germline V gene (reference sequence). This CDR3 spans 14 amino acids. Looking up the rest from reference TRBV7-7 and TRBJ2-1 gives the full variable domain: GAGVSQSPRYKVTKRGQDVTLRCDPISSHATLYWYQQALGQGPEFLTYFNYEAQPDKSGLPSDRFSAERPEGSISTLTIQRTEQRDSAMYRCASSPFSTPREQFFGPGTRLTVL.

This clone was counted only a few times. The CDR3 sequence is CASSQNLAANTQYF. The CDR3 DNA follows: TGCGCCAGCAGCCAGAACCTAGCAGCAAATACGCAGTATTTT. The chain joins TRBV4-1 to TRBJ2-3, with D perhaps TRBD2 (5 bases). The ends were cut back, 3 bases at V and 7 bases at J, with 14 bases in the middle. This CDR3 is 14 amino acids long. Per germline, CDR1 MGHRA and CDR2 YSYEKL.

This clone appeared a single time. The rearrangement uses TRBV30 and TRBJ2-1; 11 bases agree with TRBD2. Germline loops: CDR1 GTSNPN, CDR2 SVGIG (reference sequence). The V gene end was trimmed by 5 bases and the J gene end by 9 bases; junction bases not matched to a gene: 12. This CDR3 comprises 15 residues. This CDR3 is CAWGTGTSGLVEQFF. CDR3 DNA: TGTGCCTGGGGGACCGGGACTAGCGGTTTGGTTGAGCAGTTCTTC.

The chain has TRBV14 and TRBJ2-5; TRBD1 aligns across 12 bases. The end of the DNA fits TRBJ2-7 better, so the J call may be wrong. Looked up from germline, CDR1 is SGHDN and CDR2 is FVKESK. The CDR3 is made up of 15 amino acids. CDR3 loop: CASSLPGQGAYEQYF. CDR3 in DNA: TGTGCCAGCAGCCTTCCGGGACAGGGGGCTTACGAGCAGTACTTC.

The gene calls are TRBV2 and TRBJ1-1, with D tentatively TRBD1 (5 bases). This CDR3 comprises 13 residues. The germline V gene encodes CDR1 SNHLY and CDR2 FYNNEI. V shed 6 bases and J shed 6 bases, with 14 bases lying between them. DNA for the CDR3: TGTGCCAGCAGGGGGGACTCTGTCGCTGAAGCTTTCTTT. This codes for CASRGDSVAEAFF.

The V and J genes are TRBV5-1 and TRBJ2-5; D unclear. The CDR3 extends over 12 amino acids. Germline values: CDR1 SGHRS, CDR2 YFSETQ. V lost 2 bases and J lost 5, with 7 bases in between. The CDR3 is CASSLIGETQYF. DNA of the CDR3: TGCGCCAGCAGCTTAATCGGGGAGACCCAGTACTTC.

This chain uses TRBV7-6 with TRBJ2-7; 7 bases are shared with TRBD2. Losses at the gene ends were 1 base for V and 3 bases for J; bases not matched to a gene: 6. This CDR3 is built from 15 residues. CDR1 is SGHVS and CDR2 is FNYEAQ in the germline V gene. The CDR3 region is CASSLEAGTNYEQYF. The CDR3 DNA reads as TGTGCCAGCAGCTTAGAAGCCGGGACTAACTACGAGCAGTACTTC.

This clone occurred a few times. The chain carries TRBV27 and TRBJ2-7; tentatively, D is TRBD1 (6 bases). Trimming shortened V by 3 bases and J by 4 bases, and 13 bases separated the two germline ends. The CDR3 loop spans 14 amino acids. Germline assignment: CDR1 MNHEY and CDR2 SMNVEV (reference sequence). CDR3: CASSLMDREYEQYF. Here the CDR3 DNA reads TGTGCCAGCAGTTTGATGGACAGAGAGTACGAGCAGTACTTC.

The chain joins TRBV23-1 to TRBJ1-3; D is uncertain. TRBV23-1 is an ORF; its function is uncertain. Between the trimmed V and J ends, which lost 2 bases and 0 bases, there was a span of 20 bases. CDR3 length: 19 residues. The CDR3 DNA is TGCGCCAGCAGTCAAAGGGAAGCGGGAGCCTGGAGCTCTGGAAACACCATATATTTT. Amino acids: CASSQREAGAWSSGNTIYF.

In this sample, this clone turned up a few times. The rearrangement uses TRBV27 and TRBJ2-7, with TRBD2 matching over 12 bases. V lost 5 bases to trimming and J lost 5 bases; unmatched junction nucleotides: 16. The CDR3 is 18 residues long. Per the germline V gene, CDR1 is MNHEY and CDR2 is SMNVEV (reference sequence). DNA for the CDR3: TGTGCCAGCAGTCCAGGGGAGACTAGCGGGAGTCTAAGGAACGAGCAGTACTTC. This sequence encodes CASSPGETSGSLRNEQYF.

The rearrangement links TRBV10-3 to TRBJ2-3, with 8 bases aligning to TRBD1. The CDR3 has 16 amino acids. The germline CDR1 and CDR2 sequences are ENHRY and SYGVKD. Germline trimming cut 0 bases from V and 4 bases from J; bases unmatched to any gene: 6. CDR3 DNA sequence: TGTGCCATCAGTGAGTCCGGTACAGGGGGTCCAGATACGCAGTATTTT. Translation gives CAISESGTGGPDTQYF.

V usage is TRBV5-6 and J usage is TRBJ1-4; 10 nucleotides agree with TRBD1. There are 15 residues in the CDR3. The junction had 6 bases not matched to a gene; V was cut back by 3 bases and J by 7 bases. The V gene's germline CDR1 is SGHDT and CDR2 YYEEEE. CDR3 sequence reads: CASSYGTGVGEKLFF. In DNA, the CDR3 is TGTGCCAGCAGCTACGGGACAGGGGTTGGTGAAAAACTGTTTTTT.

In this sample, this clone turned up a few times. The rearrangement links TRBV19 to TRBJ1-1; 9 bases are a match to TRBD1. This CDR3 region has 15 residues. Germline-derived CDR1 and CDR2 are LNHDA and SQIVND (reference sequence). V was pared by 5 bases and J by 3 bases, with 7 bases of the junction left unmatched. CDR3: CASSFPGQGDTEAFF. CDR3 DNA: TGTGCCAGTAGTTTTCCGGGACAGGGTGACACTGAAGCTTTCTTT.

The chain joins TRBV7-6 to TRBJ2-5, with D possibly matching TRBD2 (5 bases). The germline V and J ends were trimmed by 5 bases and 9 bases, with 22 bases remaining between them. This CDR3 contains 15 residues. From germline, CDR1 is SGHVS and CDR2 FNYEAQ. The CDR3 protein is CASSLRGLTSMSQYF. The CDR3 DNA follows: TGTGCCAGCAGCCTACGGGGTCTCACGTCCATGTCCCAGTACTTC.

The chain couples TRBV5-1 to TRBJ1-2; 9 bases fit TRBD1. The germline V gene has CDR1 SGHRS and CDR2 YFSETQ. The CDR3 contains 12 residues. The trim removed 4 bases at V and 10 bases at J, leaving 5 bases unmatched. The CDR3 DNA reads as TGCGCCAGCAGCATGGACAGGGGCTACTACACCTTC. This encodes CASSMDRGYYTF.

V gene TRBV10-3 combines with J gene TRBJ1-5, with a weak D call TRBD1 (6 bases). CDR1 is ENHRY, CDR2 SYGVKD, per germline. V dropped 3 bases and J dropped 5 bases, with 8 bases sitting between them. The CDR3 consists of 13 residues. CDR3: CAISDAGDQPQHF. Written as DNA, the CDR3 is TGTGCCATCAGTGATGCAGGGGATCAGCCCCAGCATTTT.

This chain uses TRBV11-3 with TRBJ2-6; a weak D match, TRBD2 (5 bases). The CDR3 runs 15 residues. Trimming cost V 5 bases and J 1 base, with 9 bases left between them. Germline lookup yields CDR1 SGHNT and CDR2 YENEEA. CDR3 nucleotides: TGTGCCAGCAGCGCCTCGGGATCTGGGGCCAACGTCCTGACTTTC. Protein: CASSASGSGANVLTF.

The chain carries TRBV28 and TRBJ2-5, with D uncertain. CDR1 is MDHEN, CDR2 SYDVKM, per germline. The CDR3 consists of 16 residues. With 5 bases removed from V and 4 bases from J, the gap between germline ends came to 20 bases. This CDR3 is CASSPRPFTPGETQYF. The DNA for the CDR3 is TGTGCCAGCAGTCCCCGACCGTTTACCCCGGGAGAGACCCAGTACTTC.

J is TRBJ2-7 and V is TRBV11-2, with D perhaps TRBD1 (6 bases). The CDR3 consists of 15 residues. CDR1 and CDR2 from the germline V gene are SGHAT and FQNNGV. The V gene lost 1 base and the J gene lost 2 bases, with 12 bases spanning the gap. CDR3 region: CASSLAPRGTYEQYF. DNA of the CDR3: TGTGCCAGCAGCTTAGCTCCCAGGGGAACCTACGAGCAGTACTTC. Full variable domain (rest looked up from reference TRBV11-2 and TRBJ2-7): EAGVAQSPRYKIIEKRQSVAFWCNPISGHATLYWYQQILGQGPKLLIQFQNNGVVDDSQLPKDRFSAERLKGVDSTLKIQPAKLEDSAVYLCASSLAPRGTYEQYFGPGTRLTVT.

This chain connects TRBV28 to TRBJ2-1; possibly TRBD2 for D (6 bases). The CDR3 is 14 residues long. The V end was cut by 3 bases, the J end by 2 bases, with 8 bases between. Germline CDR1 is MDHEN and CDR2 is SYDVKM. CDR3 residues: CASSLEGPYNEQFF. CDR3 DNA: TGTGCCAGCAGTTTGGAGGGTCCCTACAATGAGCAGTTCTTC. Supplemented by reference TRBV28 and TRBJ2-1, the full variable domain reads DVKVTQSSRYLVKRTGEKVFLECVQDMDHENMFWYRQDPGLGLRLIYFSYDVKMKEKGDIPEGYSVSREKKERFSLILESASTNQTSMYLCASSLEGPYNEQFFGPGTRLTVL.